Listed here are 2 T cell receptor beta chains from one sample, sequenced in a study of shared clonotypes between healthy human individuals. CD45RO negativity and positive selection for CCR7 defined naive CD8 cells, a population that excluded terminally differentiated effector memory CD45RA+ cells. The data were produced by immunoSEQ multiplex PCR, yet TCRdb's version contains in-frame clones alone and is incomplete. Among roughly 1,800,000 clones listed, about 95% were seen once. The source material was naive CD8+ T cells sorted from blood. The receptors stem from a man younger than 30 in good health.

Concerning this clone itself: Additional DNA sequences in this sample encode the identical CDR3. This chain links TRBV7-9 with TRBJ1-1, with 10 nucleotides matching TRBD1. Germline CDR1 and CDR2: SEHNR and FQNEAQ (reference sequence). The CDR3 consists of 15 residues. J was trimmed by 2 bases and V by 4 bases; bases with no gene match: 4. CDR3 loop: CASSSPTGGNTEAFF. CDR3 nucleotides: TGTGCCAGCAGCTCGCCGACAGGGGGCAACACTGAAGCTTTCTTT. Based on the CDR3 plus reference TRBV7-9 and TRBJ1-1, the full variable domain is DTGVSQNPRHKITKRGQNVTFRCDPISEHNRLYWYRQTLGQGPEFLTYFQNEAQLEKSRLLSDRFSAERPKGSFSTLEIQRTEQGDSAMYLCASSSPTGGNTEAFFGQGTRLTVV.

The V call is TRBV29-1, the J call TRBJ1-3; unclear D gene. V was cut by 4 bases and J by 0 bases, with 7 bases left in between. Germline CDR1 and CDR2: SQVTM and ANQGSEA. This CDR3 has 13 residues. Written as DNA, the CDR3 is TGCAGCGTTGTTACGGCCTCTGGAAACACCATATATTTT. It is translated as CSVVTASGNTIYF. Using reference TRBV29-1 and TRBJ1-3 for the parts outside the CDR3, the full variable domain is SAVISQKPSRDICQRGTSLTIQCQVDSQVTMMFWYRQQPGQSLTLIATANQGSEATYESGFVIDKFPISRPNLTFSTLTVSNMSPEDSSIYLCSVVTASGNTIYFGEGSWLTVV.